One sample yielded the 21 T cell receptor beta chains listed below, sequenced in a study of cytomegalovirus exposure and HLA in healthy donors. Both 60 Vbeta primers and 13 Jbeta primers went into the PCR. TCRdb's table, derived via immunoSEQ multiplex PCR, lists solely in-frame clones and lacks some. This sample lists 100,000 to 150,000 clones; its ten largest clones have 2% to 2.5%. The sequenced sample consisted of PBMCs. Receptor source: a man in his forties or fifties in good health and CMV-seronegative.

The genes are TRBV30 and TRBJ2-1; D perhaps matches TRBD2 (6 bases). Germline V lookup: CDR1 GTSNPN, CDR2 SVGIG (reference sequence). The CDR3 runs to 14 residues. Trimming took off 3 bases at V and 9 bases at J, with 18 bases between the two ends. Here the CDR3 DNA reads TGTGCCTGGAGGCAAGTGGGCGGGAAGGGTGAGCAGTTCTTC. This codes for CAWRQVGGKGEQFF. Using reference TRBV30 and TRBJ2-1 for the parts outside the CDR3, the full variable domain is SQTIHQWPATLVQPVGSPLSLECTVEGTSNPNLYWYRQAAGRGLQLLFYSVGIGQISSEVPQNLSASRPQDRQFILSSKKLLLSDSGFYLCAWRQVGGKGEQFFGPGTRLTVL.

The rearrangement uses TRBV6-1 and TRBJ1-2; weak D call: TRBD1 (5 bases). This CDR3 spans 13 amino acids. V lost 6 bases to trimming and J lost 4 bases, with 12 bases between them. The germline gives CDR1 MNHNS, CDR2 SASEGT. The DNA for the CDR3 is TGTGCCAGCAGCTCCGCGGGGGGCTATGGCTACACCTTC. This gives the protein CASSSAGGYGYTF.

The gene calls are TRBV28 and TRBJ2-6; D call uncertain. The CDR3 contains 15 residues. CDR1 MDHEN and CDR2 SYDVKM come from the germline V gene. Trimming removed 7 bases from V and 0 bases from J, with 10 bases in between. CDR3 residues: CASTLGSSGANVLTF. The CDR3 bases are TGTGCCAGCACTCTCGGGTCCTCTGGGGCCAACGTCCTGACTTTC.

This chain's CDR3 is CASSPLQGAEQYF. The CDR3 nucleotides are TGTGCCAGCTCACCGCTTCAAGGGGCCGAGCAGTACTTC. V usage is TRBV18 and J usage is TRBJ2-7; tentatively, D is TRBD1 (5 bases). This CDR3 has 13 residues. Germline CDR1 KGHSH, CDR2 LQKENI. The V gene lost 3 bases and the J gene lost 6 bases, with 12 bases spanning the gap. The full variable domain, its missing parts supplied by reference TRBV18 and TRBJ2-7, is NAGVMQNPRHLVRRRGQEARLRCSPMKGHSHVYWYRQLPEEGLKFMVYLQKENIIDESGMPKERFSAEFPKEGPSILRIQQVVRGDSAAYFCASSPLQGAEQYFGPGTRLTVT.

The chain uses TRBV11-3 and TRBJ2-1, with 10 bases matching TRBD2. CDR3 length: 16 residues. Germline V CDR1 and CDR2: SGHNT, YENEEA. J gave up 0 bases and V 6 bases, and 5 bases lay outside the gene matches. CDR3 sequence (DNA): TGTGCCAGCAGTCCTGGACTAGCGGCCTCCTACAATGAGCAGTTCTTC. Amino acids: CASSPGLAASYNEQFF.

Notes on this clone: Other DNA variants within this sample encode the same CDR3. V usage is TRBV2 and J usage is TRBJ2-7, with TRBD1 matching 8 bases. The V gene end was trimmed by 4 bases and the J gene end by 6 bases; junction bases not matched to a gene: 2. The germline V gene encodes CDR1 SNHLY and CDR2 FYNNEI. The CDR3 contains 12 residues. The CDR3 is CASSGTGLEQYF. The CDR3 nucleotides are TGTGCCAGCAGTGGGACAGGGCTCGAGCAGTACTTC. Full variable domain (remainder filled in from reference TRBV2 and TRBJ2-7): EPEVTQTPSHQVTQMGQEVILRCVPISNHLYFYWYRQILGQKVEFLVSFYNNEISEKSEIFDDQFSVERPDGSNFTLKIRSTKLEDSAMYFCASSGTGLEQYFGPGTRLTVT.

The chain recombines TRBV5-1 with TRBJ1-1, with 7 nucleotides matching TRBD1. Germline V CDR1 and CDR2: SGHRS, YFSETQ. CDR3 length: 14 amino acids. Trimming took 2 bases from V and 1 from J; bases not matched to a gene: 2. The chain's CDR3 is CASSFTGENTEAFF. CDR3 coding DNA: TGCGCCAGCAGCTTCACAGGGGAGAACACTGAAGCTTTCTTT.

J is TRBJ2-3 and V is TRBV19; D remains unclear. V was cut by 3 bases and J by 1 base, with 23 bases left in between. The CDR3 consists of 19 residues. Germline assignment: CDR1 LNHDA and CDR2 SQIVND (reference sequence). DNA for the CDR3: TGTGCCAGTAGTATCCTAAGCTTTCGGAGCCCCTGGGGCACAGATACGCAGTATTTT. Residues: CASSILSFRSPWGTDTQYF. Full variable domain (remainder filled in from reference TRBV19 and TRBJ2-3): DGGITQSPKYLFRKEGQNVTLSCEQNLNHDAMYWYRQDPGQGLRLIYYSQIVNDFQKGDIAEGYSVSREKKESFPLTVTSAQKNPTAFYLCASSILSFRSPWGTDTQYFGPGTRLTVL.

The rearrangement uses TRBV28 and TRBJ2-7; 7 bases are shared with TRBD1. The V segment lost 6 bases and the J segment 0 bases; nucleotides outside the gene matches: 8. Germline assignment: CDR1 MDHEN and CDR2 SYDVKM. The CDR3 runs 15 residues. The CDR3 DNA reads TGTGCCAGCAGGGTAGGGGGCAAGAGCTCCTACGAGCAGTACTTC. Amino acid sequence: CASRVGGKSSYEQYF.

The CDR3 reads CASSKYRGGYEQYF. DNA of the CDR3: TGTGCCAGCAGTAAATACAGGGGGGGTTACGAGCAGTACTTC. The chain employs TRBV6-5 and TRBJ2-7; D possibly corresponds to TRBD1 (8 bases). Between the trimmed V and J ends, which lost 5 bases and 4 bases, there was a span of 15 bases. Germline lookup yields CDR1 MNHEY and CDR2 SVGAGI. This CDR3 has 14 residues.

On this clone itself: Other DNA sequences from this sample encode an identical CDR3 as well. The rearrangement links TRBV7-3 to TRBJ2-3; D is possibly TRBD2 (6 bases). Germline CDR1 SGHTA, CDR2 FQGTGA. This CDR3 comprises 15 residues. Trimming took off 1 base at V and 1 base at J, with 9 bases between the two ends. The CDR3 region has the DNA TGTGCCAGCAGCTTAAGGGGAGGCGGCACAGATACGCAGTATTTT. The encoded protein is CASSLRGGGTDTQYF.

J is TRBJ2-5 and V is TRBV6-1; 8 positions match TRBD1. V trimming: 8 bases; J trimming: 9 bases; junction bases outside the gene matches: 17. Germline V lookup: CDR1 MNHNS, CDR2 SASEGT. The CDR3 contains 15 residues. The CDR3 loop reads CASSEGTGRLVAQYF. DNA for the CDR3: TGTGCCAGCTCGGAGGGGACAGGACGTCTGGTGGCCCAGTACTTC.

CDR3 in amino acids: CATEDYANTGELFF. The CDR3 DNA follows: TGCGCTACCGAGGACTACGCGAACACCGGGGAGCTGTTTTTT. V is TRBV10-2 and J is TRBJ2-2, with D possibly TRBD2 on 6 matching bases. Germline V CDR1 and CDR2: WSHSY, SAAADI. CDR3 length equals 14 residues.

The chain employs TRBV2 and TRBJ2-3, with 9 bases aligning to TRBD1. The germline gives CDR1 SNHLY, CDR2 FYNNEI. This CDR3 has 16 residues. After removal of 5 bases from V and 6 bases from J, the junction contained 12 bases not matched to a gene. This chain's CDR3 is CASSLAAGQGSDTQYF. The DNA for the CDR3 is TGTGCCAGCAGTCTAGCCGCGGGACAGGGATCCGATACGCAGTATTTT.

The chain couples TRBV6-6 to TRBJ1-1; D might be TRBD1 (5 bases). Deletions cut 7 bases from V and 4 bases from J, with 10 bases between. The CDR3 has 12 residues. The germline V gene has CDR1 MNHNY and CDR2 SVGAGI (reference sequence). The CDR3: CASTRGTTEAFF. CDR3 DNA: TGTGCCAGCACGCGGGGCACCACTGAAGCTTTCTTT.

This CDR3 reads CASSPTSGAPYEQYF. DNA for the CDR3: TGTGCCAGCTCCCCGACTAGCGGCGCTCCCTACGAGCAGTACTTC. This chain links TRBV18 with TRBJ2-7; 9 bases line up with TRBD2. The junction had 8 bases not matched to a gene; V was cut back by 6 bases and J by 2 bases. Germline CDR1 KGHSH, CDR2 LQKENI. This CDR3 comprises 15 residues.

This chain links TRBV19 with TRBJ2-3; 13 positions match TRBD2. The CDR3 length is 20 residues. Germline V lookup: CDR1 LNHDA, CDR2 SQIVND (reference sequence). V was clipped by 3 bases and J by 1 base; unmatched bases: 13. For the CDR3, the DNA is TGTGCCAGTAGTATCGGACAGGGACGGACTAGCGGGAGCGGCACAGATACGCAGTATTTT. Residues: CASSIGQGRTSGSGTDTQYF.

The chain couples TRBV7-2 to TRBJ2-6, with no clear D. The CDR3 spans 15 residues. CDR1 and CDR2 (germline): SGHTA, FQGNSA. The V and J ends lost 1 base and 2 bases respectively, with 6 bases between them. DNA of the CDR3: TGTGCCAGCAGCTTAGGAGGCGCTGGGGCCAACGTCCTGACTTTC. Its protein is CASSLGGAGANVLTF. Looking up the rest from reference TRBV7-2 and TRBJ2-6 gives the full variable domain: GAGVSQSPSNKVTEKGKDVELRCDPISGHTALYWYRQSLGQGLEFLIYFQGNSAPDKSGLPSDRFSAERTGGSVSTLTIQRTQQEDSAVYLCASSLGGAGANVLTFGAGSRLTVL.

The gene calls are TRBV7-9 and TRBJ2-2; D gene ambiguous. The germline V gene encodes CDR1 SEHNR and CDR2 FQNEAQ (reference sequence). V lost 8 bases to trimming and J lost 5 bases, with 15 bases between them. The length of the CDR3 is 14 residues. CDR3 in amino acids: CASGLRVITGELFF. DNA for the CDR3: TGTGCCAGCGGTTTACGGGTTATAACCGGGGAGCTGTTTTTT.

V gene TRBV7-2 combines with J gene TRBJ2-7; TRBD1 matches at 7 bases. J lost 0 bases, V lost 3 bases, and 5 bases had no gene match. Germline V gene sequence: CDR1 SGHTA, CDR2 FQGNSA. CDR3 length: 15 residues. CDR3 in amino acids: CASSFSAGGSYEQYF. The CDR3 coding sequence is TGTGCCAGCAGCTTCTCGGCAGGGGGCTCCTACGAGCAGTACTTC.

As DNA, the CDR3 is TGCGCCAGCAGCCCCCCCGTAGCGGGAGCGGGGACAGATACGCAGTATTTT. Amino acids: CASSPPVAGAGTDTQYF. The rearrangement links TRBV5-1 to TRBJ2-3; TRBD2 aligns across 9 bases. Losses at the gene ends were 4 bases for V and 3 bases for J; bases not matched to a gene: 12. Germline-derived CDR1 and CDR2 are SGHRS and YFSETQ. There are 17 residues in the CDR3.